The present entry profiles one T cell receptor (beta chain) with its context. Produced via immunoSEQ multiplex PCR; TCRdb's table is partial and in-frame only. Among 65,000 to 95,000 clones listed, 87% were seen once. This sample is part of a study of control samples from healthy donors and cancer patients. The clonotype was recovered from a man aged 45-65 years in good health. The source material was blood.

The CDR3 sequence: CASSQSAGVGTEAFF. The CDR3 DNA follows: TGCGCCAGCAGCCAGTCCGCGGGGGTTGGCACTGAAGCTTTCTTT. The gene calls are TRBV4-3 and TRBJ1-1; D is perhaps TRBD1 (5 bases). Trimming pared 3 bases from V and 4 bases from J, leaving 15 bases between. CDR1 is LGHNA and CDR2 is YSLEER in the germline V gene. This CDR3 region has 15 residues.